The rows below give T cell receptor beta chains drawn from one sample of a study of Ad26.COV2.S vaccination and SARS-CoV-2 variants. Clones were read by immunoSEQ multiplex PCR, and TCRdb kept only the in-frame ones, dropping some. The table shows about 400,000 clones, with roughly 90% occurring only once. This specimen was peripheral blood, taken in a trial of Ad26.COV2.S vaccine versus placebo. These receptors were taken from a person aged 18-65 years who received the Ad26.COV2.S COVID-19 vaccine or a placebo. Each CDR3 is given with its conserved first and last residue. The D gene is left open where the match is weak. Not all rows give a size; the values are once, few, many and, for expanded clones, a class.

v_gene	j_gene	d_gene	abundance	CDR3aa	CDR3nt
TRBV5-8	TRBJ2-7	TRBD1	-	CASRRTGVYEQYF	TGTGCCAGCAGAAGGACAGGGGTGTACGAGCAGTACTTC
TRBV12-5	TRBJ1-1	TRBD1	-	CASGLATGKKTEAFF	TGTGCTAGTGGTTTGGCGACAGGGAAGAAAACTGAAGCTTTCTTT
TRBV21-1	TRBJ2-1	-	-	CASSKRASSYNEQFF	TGTGCCAGCAGCAAAAGGGCTAGTTCCTACAATGAGCAGTTCTTC
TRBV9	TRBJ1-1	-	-	CASSKGPDETEAFF	TGTGCCAGCAGCAAGGGGCCCGACGAGACTGAAGCTTTCTTT
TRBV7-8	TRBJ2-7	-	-	CASSPGRNYEQYF	TGTGCCAGCAGCCCTGGGAGAAACTACGAGCAGTACTTC
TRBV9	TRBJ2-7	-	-	CASSVFRVTVSSYEQYF	TGTGCCAGCAGCGTTTTCAGGGTAACAGTGAGCTCCTACGAGCAGTACTTC
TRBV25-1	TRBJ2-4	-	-	CASSLPSGQLAKNIQYF	TGTGCCAGCAGTCTCCCAAGCGGCCAGCTAGCCAAAAACATTCAGTACTTC
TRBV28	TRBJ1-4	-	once	CASTKQGGWEKLFF	TGTGCCAGCACCAAACAGGGTGGGTGGGAAAAACTGTTTTTT
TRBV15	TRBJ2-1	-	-	CATSRGLLSYNEQFF	TGTGCCACCAGCAGAGGACTACTCTCCTACAATGAGCAGTTCTTC
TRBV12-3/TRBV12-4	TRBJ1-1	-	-	CASRPLAQIEAFF	TGTGCCAGCAGGCCCCTCGCACAGATTGAAGCTTTCTTT
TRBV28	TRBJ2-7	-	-	CASSLPDEQYF	TGTGCCAGCAGTTTACCTGACGAGCAGTACTTC
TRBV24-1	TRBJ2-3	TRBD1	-	CATSDPGQGGSDTQYF	TGTGCCACCAGTGACCCGGGACAGGGGGGGTCAGATACGCAGTATTTT
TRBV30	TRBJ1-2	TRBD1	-	CAWSVQTGVDGYTF	TGTGCCTGGAGTGTCCAGACAGGGGTCGATGGCTACACCTTC
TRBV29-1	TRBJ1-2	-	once	CSVAVPGRLYGYTF	TGCAGCGTAGCGGTTCCCGGTCGACTCTATGGCTACACCTTC
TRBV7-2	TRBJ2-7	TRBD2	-	CASSKERETPYEQYF	TGTGCCAGCAGCAAAGAGCGGGAAACCCCCTACGAGCAGTACTTC
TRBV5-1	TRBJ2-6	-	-	CASSLEGRGVSGANVLTF	TGCGCCAGCAGCTTGGAGGGCAGGGGAGTCTCTGGGGCCAACGTCCTGACTTTC
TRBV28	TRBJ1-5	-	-	CASSRGSNQPQHF	TGTGCCAGCAGTCGGGGGAGCAATCAGCCCCAGCATTTT
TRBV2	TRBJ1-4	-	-	CASSIGLARSEKLFF	TGTGCCAGCAGTATCGGTCTTGCCCGGTCTGAAAAACTGTTTTTT
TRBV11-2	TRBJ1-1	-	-	CASSLTNTEAFF	TGTGCCAGCAGCTTGACGAACACTGAAGCTTTCTTT
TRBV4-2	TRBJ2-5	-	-	CASSQVGPGLRRQETQYF	TGTGCCAGCAGCCAGGTTGGGCCGGGACTGCGGAGGCAAGAGACCCAGTACTTC
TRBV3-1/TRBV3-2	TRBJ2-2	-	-	CASSRGGGQSTGELFF	TGTGCCAGCAGCCGGGGAGGAGGACAAAGCACCGGGGAGCTGTTTTTT
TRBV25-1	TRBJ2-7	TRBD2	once	CASSEKGERGSYEQYF	TGTGCCAGCAGTGAGAAGGGTGAGCGGGGAAGCTACGAGCAGTACTTC
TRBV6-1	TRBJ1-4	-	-	CASSDWGQVNEKLFF	TGTGCCAGCAGTGATTGGGGCCAAGTTAATGAAAAACTGTTTTTT
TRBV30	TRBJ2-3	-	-	CAWSVQGPMKNTDTQYF	TGTGCCTGGAGTGTACAGGGACCCATGAAGAACACAGATACGCAGTATTTT
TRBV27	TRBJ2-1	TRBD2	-	CASSLYPSGSGYNEQFF	TGTGCCAGCAGTTTATACCCCAGCGGGAGCGGGTACAATGAGCAGTTCTTC
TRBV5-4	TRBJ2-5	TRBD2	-	CASSQAGGKETQYF	TGTGCCAGCAGCCAAGCGGGAGGAAAAGAGACCCAGTACTTC
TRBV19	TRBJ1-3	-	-	CASSRLRQVSGNTIYF	TGTGCCAGTAGTCGACTTCGACAGGTCTCTGGGAACACCATATATTTT
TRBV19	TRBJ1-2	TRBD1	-	CASSTRDRALFGYTF	TGTGCCAGTAGTACCCGGGACAGGGCGTTGTTTGGCTACACCTTC
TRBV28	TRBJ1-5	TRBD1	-	CASTQLRSTGGQPQHF	TGTGCCAGCACCCAACTCAGATCGACAGGGGGTCAGCCCCAGCATTTT
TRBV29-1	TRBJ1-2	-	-	CSVELSDRRAYYGYTF	TGCAGCGTTGAATTGTCGGACCGGAGGGCTTACTATGGCTACACCTTC
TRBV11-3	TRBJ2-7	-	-	CASSPGGGGGYEQYF	TGTGCCAGCAGCCCAGGCGGGGGAGGGGGCTACGAGCAGTACTTC
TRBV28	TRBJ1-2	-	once	CASGGVEGYTF	TGTGCCAGCGGAGGGGTAGAGGGCTACACCTTC
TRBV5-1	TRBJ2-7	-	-	CASSLGQGNEQYF	TGCGCCAGCAGCTTGGGGCAGGGGAACGAGCAGTACTTC
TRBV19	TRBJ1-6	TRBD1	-	CASSVWTGDSPLHF	TGTGCCAGTAGTGTTTGGACAGGGGATTCACCCCTCCACTTT
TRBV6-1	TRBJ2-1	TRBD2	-	CASSERLAGGLGGNEQFF	TGTGCCAGCAGTGAACGGCTAGCGGGAGGCCTGGGTGGCAATGAGCAGTTCTTC
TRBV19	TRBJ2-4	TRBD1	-	CASSIAGTAKNIQYF	TGTGCCAGTAGTATAGCCGGGACAGCGAAAAACATTCAGTACTTC
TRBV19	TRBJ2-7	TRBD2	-	CASSTVAGGTYEQYF	TGTGCCAGTAGTACGGTAGCGGGAGGGACCTACGAGCAGTACTTC
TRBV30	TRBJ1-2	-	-	CAWDGMLVRSHDYTF	TGTGCCTGGGACGGTATGCTTGTTCGATCTCATGACTACACCTTC
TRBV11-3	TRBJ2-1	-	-	CASSLDGETYNEQFF	TGTGCCAGCAGCTTAGATGGGGAGACCTACAATGAGCAGTTCTTC
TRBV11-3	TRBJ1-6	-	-	CASSPLGGGPSPLHF	TGTGCCAGCAGCCCCCTTGGGGGGGGCCCTTCACCCCTCCACTTT
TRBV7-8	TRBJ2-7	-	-	CASSLARGPSSEQYF	TGTGCCAGCAGCTTAGCTCGTGGACCGAGCTCCGAGCAGTACTTC